Listed here are 5 T cell receptor beta chains from one sample, sequenced in a study of identifying expanded T cells in peripheral blood. Sequenced by immunoSEQ multiplex PCR; TCRdb stores in-frame clones only, minus some. The sample lists about 58,000 clones; around four fifths were seen once. The source material was blood. All receptors come from a person between 18 and 75 years old in good health.

V usage is TRBV30 and J usage is TRBJ2-3; D call uncertain. The CDR3 covers 13 residues. With 3 bases removed from V and 0 bases from J, the gap between germline ends came to 7 bases. From germline, CDR1 is GTSNPN and CDR2 SVGIG (reference sequence). CDR3 sequence reads: CAWRSASTDTQYF. The CDR3 DNA sequence: TGTGCCTGGAGATCGGCCAGCACAGATACGCAGTATTTT.

As to this clone: At the DNA level, this CDR3 is encoded by other sequences in the same sample as well. The rearrangement joins TRBV30 to TRBJ1-3, with D possibly TRBD1 on 5 matching bases. Per germline, CDR1 GTSNPN and CDR2 SVGIG (reference sequence). The CDR3 runs 15 residues. Trimming left V 3 bases short and J 0 bases short, with 12 bases between. This CDR3 is CAWSRDSGSGNTIYF. Written as DNA, the CDR3 is TGTGCCTGGAGCCGGGACTCAGGCTCTGGAAACACCATATATTTT.

The rearrangement uses TRBV6-5 and TRBJ2-1; D gene unclear. Trimming took 5 bases from V and 0 from J, leaving 11 bases between them. Per germline, CDR1 MNHEY and CDR2 SVGAGI. CDR3 length: 15 residues. The CDR3 DNA is TGTGCCAGCAGTCGTGTACGATCCTCCTACAATGAGCAGTTCTTC. Translation gives CASSRVRSSYNEQFF.

The chain couples TRBV12-5 to TRBJ1-1; a possible D gene is TRBD1 (6 bases). CDR3 length: 13 amino acids. V dropped 2 bases and J dropped 6 bases, with 10 bases sitting between them. The V gene's germline CDR1 is LGHNT and CDR2 FRNRAP. This CDR3 is CASGLTGTPEAFF. Here the CDR3 DNA reads TGTGCTAGTGGTTTGACAGGGACCCCTGAAGCTTTCTTT.

The rearrangement uses TRBV11-3 and TRBJ1-4; unclear D gene. CDR3 length: 14 residues. The germline gives CDR1 SGHNT, CDR2 YENEEA. V was shortened by 3 bases and J by 3 bases, with 8 bases between the two germline ends. CDR3 sequence (DNA): TGTGCCAGCAGCTTGGGTCGGGCTAATGAAAAACTGTTTTTT. Its protein is CASSLGRANEKLFF. The full variable domain, completed using reference TRBV11-3 and TRBJ1-4, is EAGVVQSPRYKIIEKKQPVAFWCNPISGHNTLYWYLQNLGQGPELLIRYENEEAVDDSQLPKDRFSAERLKGVDSTLKIQPAELGDSAVYLCASSLGRANEKLFFGSGTQLSVL.